The 18 T cell receptor beta chains below were found in one sample sequenced in a study of CD8 T cells in Susac syndrome. Reverse transcription used roughly 0.45 to 1 ug RNA and random hexamers. TCRdb re-called the immunoSEQ multiplex PCR reads with MiXCR, one entry per CDR3 protein. This sample yields about 69,000 distinct CDR3 sequences, of which roughly 91% are seen a single time; less than 0.6% belongs to the top ten. The sequencing input was CD8+ T cells from PBMCs. Source of these receptors: a human donor with multiple sclerosis.

The gene calls are TRBV13 and TRBJ1-5; D gene unclear. Germline CDR1 PRHDT, CDR2 FYEKMQ (reference sequence). V shed 0 bases and J shed 0 bases, with 6 bases lying between them. The CDR3 is 15 amino acids. CDR3 DNA sequence: TGTGCCAGCAGCTTAGGCCCAATTAGCAATCAGCCCCAGCATTTT. Protein: CASSLGPISNQPQHF.

This clonotype was recorded a few times. The rearrangement links TRBV7-9 to TRBJ2-3; tentatively, D is TRBD2 (6 bases). V lost 8 bases and J lost 2, with 17 bases in between. The CDR3 spans 15 residues. Germline V gene sequence: CDR1 SEHNR, CDR2 FQNEAQ (reference sequence). The CDR3 DNA follows: TGTGCCAGCCGATCCGGGACTCTAAACACAGATACGCAGTATTTT. Residues: CASRSGTLNTDTQYF.

The rearrangement links TRBV10-2 to TRBJ2-7; D might be TRBD2 (5 bases). The CDR3 is made up of 13 amino acids. V gave up 2 bases and J gave up 2 bases, with 7 bases separating them. Germline values: CDR1 WSHSY, CDR2 SAAADI. DNA for the CDR3: TGCGCCAGCAGTGAGCGGGGTCCCTACGAGCAGTACTTC. It is translated as CASSERGPYEQYF.

This chain connects TRBV9 to TRBJ1-2; D is unclear. V was shortened by 3 bases and J by 2 bases, with 14 bases between the two germline ends. There are 15 residues in the CDR3. The V gene's germline CDR1 is SGDLS and CDR2 YYNGEE. Written as DNA, the CDR3 is TGTGCCAGCAGCGGCCACAAACTGGACAACTATGGCTACACCTTC. This gives the protein CASSGHKLDNYGYTF.

The sample holds one count of this clonotype. The V and J genes are TRBV7-2 and TRBJ2-3; D uncertain. Germline V gene sequence: CDR1 SGHTA, CDR2 FQGNSA. V was cut by 3 bases and J by 2 bases, with 6 bases left in between. The CDR3 is made up of 13 amino acids. In nucleotides, the CDR3 is TGTGCCAGCAGCTTGATTACCACAGATACGCAGTATTTT. This sequence encodes CASSLITTDTQYF.

The chain has TRBV28 and TRBJ2-1; D gene unclear. The CDR3 is 13 amino acids. Trimming shortened V by 2 bases and J by 7 bases, and 9 bases separated the two germline ends. Germline lookup yields CDR1 MDHEN and CDR2 SYDVKM. The CDR3 region has the DNA TGTGCCAGCAGTTTAGACTGGGATAATGAGCAGTTCTTC. It encodes CASSLDWDNEQFF.

For the CDR3, the DNA is TGCGCCAGCAGCCGCTACGACGGCAGTAGCCCCGATACGCAGTATTTT. Protein: CASSRYDGSSPDTQYF. The chain uses TRBV4-3 and TRBJ2-3; D gene ambiguous. The CDR3 extends over 16 amino acids. Trimming pared 4 bases from V and 6 bases from J, leaving 20 bases between. CDR1 and CDR2 (germline): LGHNA, YSLEER.

The V call is TRBV2, the J call TRBJ2-7; 10 positions match TRBD1. Germline V gene sequence: CDR1 SNHLY, CDR2 FYNNEI. CDR3 length equals 14 residues. Trimming cost V 6 bases and J 5 bases; bases outside gene matches: 7. DNA of the CDR3: TGTGCCAGCAGGGGGACAGGGGTTAGCCACGAGCAGTACTTC. Amino acid sequence: CASRGTGVSHEQYF.

The chain combines TRBV11-2 with TRBJ2-5, with 8 bases aligning to TRBD1. V gave up 5 bases and J gave up 3 bases; unmatched junction bases: 5. Germline V gives CDR1 SGHAT, CDR2 FQNNGV. The CDR3 covers 14 residues. The CDR3 spells CASSDRQGKETQYF. The CDR3 nucleotides read TGTGCCAGCAGCGACCGACAGGGGAAAGAGACCCAGTACTTC. Full variable domain (missing parts from reference TRBV11-2 and TRBJ2-5): EAGVAQSPRYKIIEKRQSVAFWCNPISGHATLYWYQQILGQGPKLLIQFQNNGVVDDSQLPKDRFSAERLKGVDSTLKIQPAKLEDSAVYLCASSDRQGKETQYFGPGTRLLVL.

The V call is TRBV2, the J call TRBJ1-2; D is uncertain. The CDR3 consists of 14 residues. Germline values: CDR1 SNHLY, CDR2 FYNNEI. V shed 3 bases and J shed 4 bases, with 12 bases lying between them. The CDR3: CASSDWDTSYGYTF. The DNA for the CDR3 is TGTGCCAGCAGTGATTGGGATACCTCCTATGGCTACACCTTC.

This chain uses TRBV14 with TRBJ2-7, with TRBD2 identical over 7 bases. Germline CDR1 is SGHDN and CDR2 is FVKESK. V trimming: 1 base; J trimming: 3 bases; junction bases outside the gene matches: 21. The length of the CDR3 is 20 residues. CDR3 bases: TGTGCCAGCAGCCAAGGCTACGGGAGGACTCTCCAATATATGTACTACGAGCAGTACTTC. Amino acids: CASSQGYGRTLQYMYYEQYF.

This chain uses TRBV4-1 with TRBJ2-7; D uncertain. There are 15 residues in the CDR3. Germline CDR1 MGHRA, CDR2 YSYEKL. Trimming removed 1 base at V and 0 bases at J, with 10 bases between. CDR3 sequence (DNA): TGCGCCAGCAGCCAAGGTGGGCAGTTCTCCTACGAGCAGTACTTC. It translates to CASSQGGQFSYEQYF.

This rearrangement joins TRBV6-5 to TRBJ2-1; 12 bases are a match to TRBD2. V was pared by 9 bases and J by 6 bases, with 9 bases of the junction left unmatched. CDR3 length: 15 residues. From germline, CDR1 is MNHEY and CDR2 SVGAGI. The CDR3 protein is CASSSGGAYFNEQFF. CDR3 DNA sequence: TGTGCCAGTTCTAGCGGGGGGGCCTATTTCAATGAGCAGTTCTTC.

This chain connects TRBV2 to TRBJ1-1; 7 bases line up with TRBD1. In germline, CDR1 is SNHLY, CDR2 FYNNEI. The J segment lost 1 base and the V segment lost 2 bases, leaving 1 base of the junction unmatched. The CDR3 loop spans 14 amino acids. Written as DNA, the CDR3 is TGTGCCAGCAGTGAAAGACAGGGGAACACTGAAGCTTTCTTT. Protein sequence: CASSERQGNTEAFF.

J is TRBJ2-1 and V is TRBV9, with TRBD2 matching 9 bases. V gave up 4 bases and J gave up 2 bases; unmatched junction bases: 4. The CDR3 runs to 15 residues. Germline V gene data show CDR1 as SGDLS and CDR2 as YYNGEE. Here the CDR3 reads CASSPPSGAYNEQFF. CDR3 DNA sequence: TGTGCCAGCAGCCCTCCTAGCGGGGCCTACAATGAGCAGTTCTTC.

The chain links TRBV19 to TRBJ1-1; possibly TRBD1 for D (6 bases). CDR3 length: 15 residues. Germline V gene data show CDR1 as LNHDA and CDR2 as SQIVND (reference sequence). Trimming left V 5 bases short and J 4 bases short, with 17 bases between. The CDR3 here is CASSPLAGAVTEAFF. CDR3 nucleotides: TGTGCCAGTAGTCCCCTCGCAGGGGCTGTCACTGAAGCTTTCTTT.

This clonotype is a singleton in its sample. The rearrangement uses TRBV6-2 or TRBV6-3 and TRBJ2-3; possibly TRBD1 for D (6 bases). The V end lost 6 bases, the J end lost 3 bases, and 22 bases lay between the germline ends. CDR1 and CDR2 (germline): MNHEY, SVGEGT. The CDR3 has 17 amino acids. For the CDR3, the DNA is TGTGCCAGCAGCCTTACCGCGGACAGCCATGGGACAGATACGCAGTATTTT. It specifies CASSLTADSHGTDTQYF.

This chain links TRBV7-3 with TRBJ2-3, with TRBD2 matching 10 bases. CDR3 length equals 15 residues. Germline loops: CDR1 SGHTA, CDR2 FQGTGA. J lost 1 base, V lost 3 bases, and 1 base had no gene match. CDR3 nucleotides: TGTGCCAGCAGCTTCGGGACTAGCGGCACAGATACGCAGTATTTT. This translates into CASSFGTSGTDTQYF.